Listed below are T cell receptor beta chains from one sample, sequenced in a study of T cell responses to AZD1222 COVID-19 vaccine. Only in-frame clones appear in the TCRdb table, and some are missing; sequencing was by immunoSEQ multiplex PCR. The sample contains about 55,000 clones, roughly 87% of which appear only once. The specimen comprised peripheral blood, sampled on day 0 of AZD1222 vaccination. These receptors all stem from an adult in good health. Both conserved end residues are part of each CDR3. The order of the fields is J gene, D gene, CDR3 length, clone size, V gene, CDR3 protein, CDR3 DNA. A D gene is named only where the DNA matches it firmly. Clone sizes are given selectively: once, few, many, or a class where the clone is expanded.

j_call: TRBJ1-2
d_call: -
cdr3_length: 15
clone_size: -
v_call: TRBV7-8
cdr3_aa: CASSSSGGTNYGYTF
cdr3_nt: TGTGCCAGCAGCTCCTCCGGGGGTACTAACTATGGCTACACCTTC

j_call: TRBJ2-7
d_call: -
cdr3_length: 13
clone_size: -
v_call: TRBV6-5
cdr3_aa: CASSYNGAGEQYF
cdr3_nt: TGTGCCAGCAGTTACAACGGGGCGGGCGAGCAGTACTTC

j_call: TRBJ1-1
d_call: -
cdr3_length: 14
clone_size: -
v_call: TRBV4-1
cdr3_aa: CASSQGGGWTEAFF
cdr3_nt: TGCGCCAGCAGCCAAGGGGGGGGTTGGACTGAAGCTTTCTTT

j_call: TRBJ1-4
d_call: TRBD1
cdr3_length: 18
clone_size: once
v_call: TRBV3-1/TRBV3-2
cdr3_aa: CASSFRTGVSSANEKLFF
cdr3_nt: TGTGCCAGCAGCTTCCGGACAGGGGTCTCGTCGGCTAATGAAAAACTGTTTTTT

j_call: TRBJ2-4
d_call: -
cdr3_length: 14
clone_size: once
v_call: TRBV5-1
cdr3_aa: CASSPGTGRNIQYF
cdr3_nt: TGCGCCAGCAGCCCCGGGACGGGCAGGAACATTCAGTACTTC

j_call: TRBJ1-1
d_call: TRBD1
cdr3_length: 14
clone_size: -
v_call: TRBV7-9
cdr3_aa: CASSFTGVNTEAFF
cdr3_nt: TGTGCCAGCAGCTTTACAGGGGTGAACACTGAAGCTTTCTTT

j_call: TRBJ1-4
d_call: -
cdr3_length: 14
clone_size: -
v_call: TRBV7-9
cdr3_aa: CASSSERVGEKLFF
cdr3_nt: TGTGCCAGCAGCTCGGAACGGGTAGGGGAAAAACTGTTTTTT

j_call: TRBJ2-3
d_call: -
cdr3_length: 16
clone_size: -
v_call: TRBV28
cdr3_aa: CASSPTRGVGTDTQYF
cdr3_nt: TGTGCCAGCAGCCCAACCCGCGGTGTTGGCACAGATACGCAGTATTTT

j_call: TRBJ1-4
d_call: -
cdr3_length: 15
clone_size: -
v_call: TRBV3-1/TRBV3-2
cdr3_aa: CASSHRRREGEKLFF
cdr3_nt: TGTGCCAGCAGCCATAGACGACGGGAGGGTGAAAAACTGTTTTTT

j_call: TRBJ1-4
d_call: TRBD1
cdr3_length: 15
clone_size: -
v_call: TRBV6-5
cdr3_aa: CASSRPGQGYEKLFF
cdr3_nt: TGTGCCAGCAGTCGACCGGGACAGGGGTATGAAAAACTGTTTTTT

j_call: TRBJ1-2
d_call: TRBD1
cdr3_length: 15
clone_size: -
v_call: TRBV9
cdr3_aa: CASSARDRGPHGYTF
cdr3_nt: TGTGCCAGCAGCGCCCGGGACAGGGGCCCCCATGGCTACACCTTC

j_call: TRBJ1-5
d_call: -
cdr3_length: 15
clone_size: -
v_call: TRBV18
cdr3_aa: CASSPPQASMGPQHF
cdr3_nt: TGTGCCAGCTCACCACCACAGGCGAGCATGGGGCCCCAGCATTTT

j_call: TRBJ2-5
d_call: -
cdr3_length: 14
clone_size: -
v_call: TRBV20-1
cdr3_aa: CSASETQIQETQYF
cdr3_nt: TGCAGTGCTAGTGAAACGCAGATCCAAGAGACCCAGTACTTC

j_call: TRBJ1-5
d_call: -
cdr3_length: 15
clone_size: -
v_call: TRBV6-1
cdr3_aa: CASRRKGEGNQPQHF
cdr3_nt: TGTGCCAGCAGGAGAAAAGGAGAGGGGAATCAGCCCCAGCATTTT

j_call: TRBJ2-2
d_call: -
cdr3_length: 15
clone_size: -
v_call: TRBV4-2
cdr3_aa: CASSQAGASTGELFF
cdr3_nt: TGTGCCAGCAGCCAAGCTGGGGCTTCGACCGGGGAGCTGTTTTTT

j_call: TRBJ2-7
d_call: -
cdr3_length: 14
clone_size: -
v_call: TRBV11-2
cdr3_aa: CASSWEGVSYEQYF
cdr3_nt: TGTGCCAGCAGCTGGGAGGGGGTCTCCTACGAGCAGTACTTC

j_call: TRBJ1-2
d_call: -
cdr3_length: 14
clone_size: -
v_call: TRBV5-1
cdr3_aa: CASSLSAANYGYTF
cdr3_nt: TGCGCCAGCAGCTTGAGCGCAGCTAACTATGGCTACACCTTC

j_call: TRBJ2-7
d_call: -
cdr3_length: 13
clone_size: -
v_call: TRBV12-3/TRBV12-4
cdr3_aa: CASSLLNSYEQYF
cdr3_nt: TGTGCCAGCAGTTTACTCAACTCCTACGAGCAGTACTTC

j_call: TRBJ2-5
d_call: -
cdr3_length: 11
clone_size: once
v_call: TRBV18
cdr3_aa: CASSPKETQYF
cdr3_nt: TGTGCCAGCTCCCCCAAAGAGACCCAGTACTTC

j_call: TRBJ1-1
d_call: -
cdr3_length: 16
clone_size: few
v_call: TRBV27
cdr3_aa: CASSLLWGQGLTEAFF
cdr3_nt: TGTGCCAGCAGTTTGCTCTGGGGGCAAGGCCTCACTGAAGCTTTCTTT

j_call: TRBJ2-1
d_call: TRBD1
cdr3_length: 17
clone_size: -
v_call: TRBV9
cdr3_aa: CASSVEGTGAFYNEQFF
cdr3_nt: TGTGCCAGCAGCGTAGAGGGGACAGGGGCCTTCTACAATGAGCAGTTCTTC

j_call: TRBJ1-2
d_call: TRBD1
cdr3_length: 13
clone_size: once
v_call: TRBV7-2
cdr3_aa: CASSPTGGEGYTF
cdr3_nt: TGTGCCAGCAGTCCGACAGGGGGAGAGGGCTACACCTTC